This TCR beta chain is from a study of blood T cell repertoires in COVID-19. For the study at large: T cells, B-cell-depleted T cells, or PBMCs supplied cDNA or gDNA.

Seattle patients were enrolled during active infection and followed longitudinally. Authors' processing steps: Reference gene primer amplification gave estimated nucleated cell counts. Libraries were prepared by immunoSEQ multiplex PCR; TCRdb keeps only in-frame clonotypes and omits some of them. V, J and clone size reflect that table, while D and trimming were determined from the DNA. The sample holds about 480,000 clones, 75% to 90% seen once. The sequence came from a man between 18 and 35 years old with COVID-19, enrolled during active disease. Sequences were obtained from peripheral blood.

The CDR3 region is CASSQDMVSSYNEQFF. CDR3 coding DNA: TGCGCCAGCAGCCAAGATATGGTGAGCTCCTACAATGAGCAGTTCTTC. The chain is built from TRBV4-1 and TRBJ2-1; no clear D gene. The CDR3 is made up of 16 amino acids. Trimming removed 0 bases from V and 0 bases from J, with 9 bases in between. Germline CDR1 MGHRA, CDR2 YSYEKL.